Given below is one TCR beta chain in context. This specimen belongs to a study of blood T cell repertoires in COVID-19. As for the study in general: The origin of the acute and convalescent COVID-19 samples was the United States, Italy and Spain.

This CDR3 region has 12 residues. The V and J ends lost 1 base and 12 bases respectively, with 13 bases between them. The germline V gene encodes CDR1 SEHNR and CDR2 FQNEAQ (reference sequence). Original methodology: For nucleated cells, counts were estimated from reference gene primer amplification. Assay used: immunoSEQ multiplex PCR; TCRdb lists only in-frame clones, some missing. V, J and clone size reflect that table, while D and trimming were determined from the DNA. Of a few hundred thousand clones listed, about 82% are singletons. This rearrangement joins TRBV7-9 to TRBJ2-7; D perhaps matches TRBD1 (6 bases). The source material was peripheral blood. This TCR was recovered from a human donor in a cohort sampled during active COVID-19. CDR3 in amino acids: CASSLGQGGLYF. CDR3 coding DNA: TGTGCCAGCAGCTTAGGCCAAGGGGGTCTGTACTTC.